These T cell receptor beta chains were read from a single sample in a study of cytomegalovirus exposure and HLA in healthy donors. This table comes from immunoSEQ multiplex PCR, and its TCRdb copy is limited to in-frame clones, with some not included. The table shows 150,000 or so clones, with nearly 80% occurring only once. The sequencing sample was made of PBMCs. These receptors all stem from a woman in her forties or fifties in good health and CMV-seropositive. Each CDR3 is given with its conserved first and last residue. Each record gives: D gene, V gene, J gene, clone size, CDR3 DNA, CDR3 protein. The D gene is left open where the match is weak. Some rows mark clone size as missing; the rest say once, few, many or name a class of expanded clone.

D gene: -
V gene: TRBV19
J gene: TRBJ1-1
clone size: -
CDR3 DNA: TGTGCCAGTAGTCTCCAGGGGACTGAAGCTTTCTTT
CDR3 protein: CASSLQGTEAFF

D gene: -
V gene: TRBV7-2
J gene: TRBJ1-2
clone size: -
CDR3 DNA: TGTGCCAGCAGCTTAAGAGTTTCAGGCTATGGCTACACCTTC
CDR3 protein: CASSLRVSGYGYTF

D gene: TRBD1
V gene: TRBV19
J gene: TRBJ1-2
clone size: -
CDR3 DNA: TGTGCCAGTAGTATCCCAACATTCGGGACAGGGGGGCCTAACTATGGCTACACCTTC
CDR3 protein: CASSIPTFGTGGPNYGYTF

D gene: -
V gene: TRBV5-4
J gene: TRBJ1-1
clone size: -
CDR3 DNA: TGTGCCAGCAGCCCTTCAAACAGGGTCACTGAAGCTTTCTTT
CDR3 protein: CASSPSNRVTEAFF

D gene: -
V gene: TRBV14
J gene: TRBJ1-2
clone size: -
CDR3 DNA: TGTGCCAGCAGCCAAGGTCAGGGCTACGGCTACACCTTC
CDR3 protein: CASSQGQGYGYTF

D gene: TRBD2
V gene: TRBV2
J gene: TRBJ2-3
clone size: -
CDR3 DNA: TGTGCCAGCCGCGGGGGGAACCATGGGGATACGCAGTATTTT
CDR3 protein: CASRGGNHGDTQYF

D gene: -
V gene: TRBV13
J gene: TRBJ1-3
clone size: once
CDR3 DNA: TGTGCCAGCAGCTTGAGAGCCTCTGGAAACACCATATATTTT
CDR3 protein: CASSLRASGNTIYF

D gene: -
V gene: TRBV28
J gene: TRBJ1-2
clone size: -
CDR3 DNA: TGTGCCAGCAGTGACGAAAGTAGGAGCTATGGCTACACCTTC
CDR3 protein: CASSDESRSYGYTF

D gene: -
V gene: TRBV6-5
J gene: TRBJ1-5
clone size: -
CDR3 DNA: TGTGCCAGCAGCTACCCCCGAGGGTCTAGCAATCAGCCCCAGCATTTT
CDR3 protein: CASSYPRGSSNQPQHF

D gene: -
V gene: TRBV25-1
J gene: TRBJ2-1
clone size: -
CDR3 DNA: TGTGCCAGCAGTGACAGCTCCTACAATGAGCAGTTCTTC
CDR3 protein: CASSDSSYNEQFF

D gene: -
V gene: TRBV6-1
J gene: TRBJ2-7
clone size: -
CDR3 DNA: TGTGCCAGCAGTGCCGTCCAGGACGAGCAGTACTTC
CDR3 protein: CASSAVQDEQYF

D gene: -
V gene: TRBV7-9
J gene: TRBJ2-1
clone size: -
CDR3 DNA: TGTGCCAGCAGCGACAGGAGCAATGAGCAGTTCTTC
CDR3 protein: CASSDRSNEQFF

D gene: -
V gene: TRBV7-2
J gene: TRBJ1-1
clone size: -
CDR3 DNA: TGTGCCAGCAGCTTAGGCCTCACAGAGAACACTGAAGCTTTCTTT
CDR3 protein: CASSLGLTENTEAFF

D gene: -
V gene: TRBV2
J gene: TRBJ1-1
clone size: -
CDR3 DNA: TGTGCCAGCACAGAAGCTTTCTTT
CDR3 protein: CASTEAFF

D gene: TRBD1
V gene: TRBV7-9
J gene: TRBJ1-2
clone size: -
CDR3 DNA: TGTGCCAGCAGCCCTTTAGGGACAGCAAACTATGGCTACACCTTC
CDR3 protein: CASSPLGTANYGYTF

D gene: TRBD2
V gene: TRBV4-2
J gene: TRBJ2-1
clone size: -
CDR3 DNA: TGTGCCAGCAGCCAGGGACTAGCGGACTACAATGAGCAGTTCTTC
CDR3 protein: CASSQGLADYNEQFF

D gene: TRBD2
V gene: TRBV7-2
J gene: TRBJ2-1
clone size: -
CDR3 DNA: TGTGCCAGCAGTCGCCAGCGGGGGGCCTACAATGAGCAGTTCTTC
CDR3 protein: CASSRQRGAYNEQFF

D gene: -
V gene: TRBV28
J gene: TRBJ2-7
clone size: -
CDR3 DNA: TGTGCCAGCAGTTTATCCCTACCCTCGTACGAGCAGTACTTC
CDR3 protein: CASSLSLPSYEQYF